This TCR beta chain was sequenced in a study of blood T cell repertoires in COVID-19. V lost 2 bases to trimming and J lost 3 bases, with 7 bases between them. CDR3 size: 13 residues. Germline loops: CDR1 LGHNT, CDR2 FRNRAP. The data were produced by immunoSEQ multiplex PCR, yet TCRdb's version contains in-frame clones alone and is incomplete. This repertoire shows 95,000 to 110,000 clones, approximately 89% found once; its top ten account for around 7%. The chain carries TRBV12-5 and TRBJ1-1; D is unresolved. The sequence was obtained from a man aged 50-60 years with active or convalescent COVID-19. The source material was peripheral blood. CDR3 coding DNA: TGTGCTAGTGGTTTGTCAGGTTACACTGAAGCTTTCTTT. Its protein is CASGLSGYTEAFF.